The clone carrying this T cell receptor beta chain was seen repeatedly, ten times or more. Its antigen is still unknown. During its preparation, the TCRbeta library received unique molecular identifiers. TCRdb independently ran MiXCR on the PCR reads; one entry per CDR3 protein. The table includes over 450,000 distinct CDR3 sequences, about 10% detected once. V lost 4 bases and J 0 bases, leaving 19 bases between the germline ends. The germline V gene encodes CDR1 LNHNV and CDR2 YYDKDF (reference sequence). The CDR3 contains 17 residues. This sample is part of a study of T-cell reconstitution after alpha-beta-depleted transplantation in children. Study-wide findings and caveats: The study reportedly traced alpha-beta T cells about two months after transplant to several hundred expanded graft clones. The authors attributed T-cell counts and diversity one year after transplant mostly to newly produced T cells. At day 60, the high TCRbeta diversity found in some patients originated from recipient T cells and thymic progenitors that had survived.

This chain uses TRBV15 with TRBJ2-7; perhaps TRBD2 as D (5 bases). The receptor was isolated from a child under 10 years old with inherited bone marrow failure, due to receive a stem cell transplant. This specimen consisted of PBMCs, obtained before TCRalphabeta/CD19-depleted stem cell transplant. This CDR3 is CATSTVFGSASSYEQYF. The CDR3 region has the DNA TGTGCCACCAGCACGGTCTTCGGTAGCGCGAGCTCCTACGAGCAGTACTTC.